Below are 15 T cell receptor beta chains sequenced from a single sample in a study of T cells in Graves' hyperthyroidism and ophthalmopathy. Amplification of TCR beta CDR3 regions was performed using RNA transcripts as template. A first-round RT-PCR of the TCR CDR3 used the HTBI primer set. MiXCR, run by TCRdb on the multiplex PCR reads, gives a single entry per CDR3 protein. The table has about 500,000 distinct CDR3 sequences, approximately 49% seen once. Sample: peripheral blood or thyroid tissue (not recorded which). The receptors stem from an adult woman with Graves' disease, either hyperthyroidism or ophthalmopathy (not recorded which).

Worth noting for this clonotype: The conserved phenylalanine or tryptophan is not found at the CDR3 terminus, so this likely reflects a read error. The limits of the CDR3 on the DNA are not certain, so only TCRdb's listed CDR3 is given. V and J are TRBV20-1 and TRBJ1-1; the table calls TRBD1, which could not be checked here. Germline CDR1 is DFQATT and CDR2 is SNEGSKA (reference sequence). The CDR3 contains 12 residues when both ends are counted. Here the CDR3 reads CSASNRGDVASY.

This clonotype has more than one count but fewer than ten. The rearrangement joins TRBV14 to TRBJ1-2; tentatively, D is TRBD1 (5 bases). The CDR3 extends over 15 amino acids. V was clipped by 4 bases and J by 7 bases, with 19 bases between them. Germline V gene sequence: CDR1 SGHDN, CDR2 FVKESK. CDR3 nucleotides: TGTGCCAGCAGCCGCCTTAATCAGGGTTCGGGTGGCTACACCTTC. It encodes CASSRLNQGSGGYTF.

The J gene is TRBJ1-5, the V gene TRBV7-2; D might be TRBD1 (5 bases). V was pared by 6 bases and J by 2 bases, with 14 bases between. Germline assignment: CDR1 SGHTA and CDR2 FQGNSA. CDR3 length: 15 amino acids. CDR3 loop: CASRITGTGNQPQHF. CDR3 coding DNA: TGTGCCAGCAGAATAACCGGGACGGGCAATCAGCCCCAGCATTTT.

The gene calls are TRBV7-9 and TRBJ2-7; no clear D. This CDR3 has 14 residues. Trimming shortened V by 5 bases and J by 3 bases, and 14 bases separated the two germline ends. Looked up from germline, CDR1 is SEHNR and CDR2 is FQNEAQ (reference sequence). The CDR3: CASSPTARNYEQYF. Written as DNA, the CDR3 is TGTGCCAGCAGCCCGACGGCCAGGAACTACGAGCAGTACTTC.

Remarks on this clonotype: One junction end disagrees with the germline gene, perhaps due to a read error. The rearrangement joins TRBV3-1 to TRBJ2-5; D might be TRBD2 (5 bases). The CDR3 loop spans 14 amino acids. Germline CDR1 is LGHDT and CDR2 is YNNKEL (reference sequence). The DNA for the CDR3 is TGTGCCAGCAACCAAAATGGACTTGGGGAGACCCAGTACTTC. It is translated as CASNQNGLGETQYF.

This clonotype was seen many times. This chain links TRBV7-9 with TRBJ1-4; D may be TRBD1 (6 bases). The CDR3 is 15 amino acids. V lost 5 bases, J lost 7 bases, and 17 bases lay in between. CDR1 and CDR2 from the germline V gene are SEHNR and FQNEAQ (reference sequence). The CDR3 spells CASSLNSRGGEKLFF. For the CDR3, the DNA is TGTGCCAGCAGCCTCAACTCCCGAGGGGGTGAAAAACTGTTTTTT.

Here the CDR3 reads CASSPLLDTQYF. The CDR3 region has the DNA TGTGCCAGCAGCCCCCTCTTGGATACGCAGTATTTT. The chain employs TRBV7-9 and TRBJ2-3; no clear D gene. Trimming stripped 5 bases from V and 6 bases from J, with 9 bases between. Germline V gene data show CDR1 as SEHNR and CDR2 as FQNEAQ (reference sequence). CDR3 length: 12 amino acids.

This clonotype appeared many times. The V and J genes are TRBV2 and TRBJ1-5, with D unresolved. Trimming cost V 4 bases and J 0 bases, with 7 bases left between them. Germline V gene data show CDR1 as SNHLY and CDR2 as FYNNEI. This CDR3 comprises 14 residues. The CDR3 protein is CASSVGYSNQPQHF. The CDR3 DNA sequence: TGTGCCAGCAGTGTTGGATATAGCAATCAGCCCCAGCATTTT.

This rearrangement joins TRBV30 to TRBJ2-7; D not resolved. This CDR3 region has 12 residues. V lost 3 bases, J lost 2 bases, and 8 bases lay in between. Germline V gives CDR1 GTSNPN, CDR2 SVGIG (reference sequence). The CDR3 coding sequence is TGTGCCTGGAGAGGGCTTACCTACGAGCAGTACTTC. Protein product: CAWRGLTYEQYF.

The sample holds many counts of this clonotype. The chain combines TRBV2 with TRBJ1-6; 7 bases line up with TRBD1. V trimming: 8 bases; J trimming: 6 bases; junction bases outside the gene matches: 10. CDR3 length equals 15 residues. Germline V lookup: CDR1 SNHLY, CDR2 FYNNEI. Here the CDR3 reads CASSGDSRFNSPLHF. CDR3 sequence (DNA): TGTGCCAGCTCAGGGGACAGCCGTTTTAATTCACCCCTCCACTTT.

The chain joins TRBV12-3 or TRBV12-4 to TRBJ1-5; D call uncertain. The CDR3 is 14 residues long. Deletions cut 5 bases from V and 6 bases from J, with 14 bases between. The CDR3 here is CASSGLALAQPQHF. Written as DNA, the CDR3 is TGTGCCAGCAGTGGATTGGCTCTGGCTCAGCCCCAGCATTTT.

This sequence joins TRBV7-9 and TRBJ1-1, with TRBD1 matching over 7 bases. The trim removed 5 bases at V and 3 bases at J, leaving 6 bases unmatched. Looked up from germline, CDR1 is SEHNR and CDR2 is FQNEAQ (reference sequence). This CDR3 is built from 14 residues. CDR3 nucleotides: TGTGCCAGCAGCCCCCGGGACAGTGACACTGAAGCTTTCTTT. It is translated as CASSPRDSDTEAFF. The full variable domain, its missing parts supplied by reference TRBV7-9 and TRBJ1-1, is DTGVSQNPRHKITKRGQNVTFRCDPISEHNRLYWYRQTLGQGPEFLTYFQNEAQLEKSRLLSDRFSAERPKGSFSTLEIQRTEQGDSAMYLCASSPRDSDTEAFFGQGTRLTVV.

This clonotype was detected a few times. The V call is TRBV7-9, the J call TRBJ2-7; D might be TRBD2 (6 bases). The CDR3 is 15 amino acids. Between the trimmed V and J ends, which lost 6 bases and 2 bases, there was a span of 17 bases. Per germline, CDR1 SEHNR and CDR2 FQNEAQ (reference sequence). In DNA form, the CDR3 reads TGTGCCAGCAGTTACTCTTCGACGGGGGCCTACGAGCAGTACTTC. Translation: CASSYSSTGAYEQYF.

The chain recombines TRBV20-1 with TRBJ1-1; 9 nucleotides align to TRBD1. CDR1 and CDR2 (germline): DFQATT, SNEGSKA (reference sequence). CDR3 length: 16 amino acids. Trimming cost V 3 bases and J 4 bases; bases outside gene matches: 12. DNA for the CDR3: TGCAGTGCTAGGGACCTCACGGGACAGGGTGGCACTGAAGCTTTCTTT. Its protein product is CSARDLTGQGGTEAFF.

Note on this clonotype: A much larger clone sits a single nucleotide away, making a read error possible. The chain links TRBV20-1 to TRBJ2-7, with TRBD2 identical over 10 bases. CDR1 DFQATT and CDR2 SNEGSKA come from the germline V gene (reference sequence). CDR3 length: 13 residues. The CDR3 region is CSARLAGVYGQYF. The CDR3 DNA reads TGCAGTGCTAGACTAGCGGGAGTCTACGGGCAGTACTTC.